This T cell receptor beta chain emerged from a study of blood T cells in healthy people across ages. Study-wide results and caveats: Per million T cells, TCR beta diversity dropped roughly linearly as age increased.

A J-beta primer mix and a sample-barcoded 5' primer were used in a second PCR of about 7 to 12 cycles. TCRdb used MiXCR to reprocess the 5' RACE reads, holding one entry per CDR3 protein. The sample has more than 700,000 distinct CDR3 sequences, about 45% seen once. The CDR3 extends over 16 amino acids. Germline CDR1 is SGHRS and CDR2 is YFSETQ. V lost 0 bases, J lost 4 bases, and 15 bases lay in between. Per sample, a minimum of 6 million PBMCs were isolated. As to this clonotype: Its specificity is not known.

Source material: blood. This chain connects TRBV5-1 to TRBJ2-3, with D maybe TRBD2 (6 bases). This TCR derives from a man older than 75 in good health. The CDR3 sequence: CASSLVTSRAPDTQYF. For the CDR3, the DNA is TGCGCCAGCAGCTTGGTTACTAGCAGAGCCCCAGATACGCAGTATTTT.